The rows below give T cell receptor beta chains drawn from one sample of a study of identifying expanded T cells in peripheral blood. Repertoires were generated with immunoSEQ multiplex PCR, while TCRdb's copy carries only in-frame clones and drops some. The sample consists of about 85,000 clones, approximately 89% of them appearing once. The sequencing input was blood. Receptors were obtained from a person aged 18-70 years in good health. Both conserved end residues are part of each CDR3. A D gene is named only where the DNA matches it firmly. Not all rows give a size; the values are once, few, many and, for expanded clones, a class.

v_gene: TRBV28
d_gene: TRBD1
len: 14
j_gene: TRBJ2-7
abundance: NA
CDR3nt: TGTGCCAGCAGTTTACGGACAGGGACCTACGAGCAGTACTTC
CDR3aa: CASSLRTGTYEQYF

v_gene: TRBV18
d_gene: TRBD2
len: 16
j_gene: TRBJ2-5
abundance: NA
CDR3nt: TGTGCCAGCTCACCACTTCTAGCGGGGTCCCAAGAGACCCAGTACTTC
CDR3aa: CASSPLLAGSQETQYF

v_gene: TRBV28
d_gene: NA
len: 13
j_gene: TRBJ2-7
abundance: NA
CDR3nt: TGTGCCAGCATGGAGGGGGCGACTGGCGAGCAGTACTTC
CDR3aa: CASMEGATGEQYF

v_gene: TRBV2
d_gene: NA
len: 14
j_gene: TRBJ1-1
abundance: NA
CDR3nt: TGTGCCAGCAGTGCTATAGACAGGAACACTGAAGCTTTCTTT
CDR3aa: CASSAIDRNTEAFF

v_gene: TRBV4-1
d_gene: NA
len: 18
j_gene: TRBJ1-4
abundance: NA
CDR3nt: TGCGCCAGCAGCCAAGAAGGGCCCCGAAAAGCAACTAATGAAAAACTGTTTTTT
CDR3aa: CASSQEGPRKATNEKLFF

v_gene: TRBV7-7
d_gene: NA
len: 13
j_gene: TRBJ2-2
abundance: NA
CDR3nt: TGTGCCAGCAGCTTAGATTCCGACGGGGAGCTGTTTTTT
CDR3aa: CASSLDSDGELFF

v_gene: TRBV7-6
d_gene: NA
len: 16
j_gene: TRBJ1-4
abundance: NA
CDR3nt: TGTGCCAGCAGCTTAGGAGGCTTTGGCGGCGGTGAAAAACTGTTTTTT
CDR3aa: CASSLGGFGGGEKLFF

v_gene: TRBV6-6
d_gene: NA
len: 15
j_gene: TRBJ2-6
abundance: NA
CDR3nt: NA
CDR3aa: CASILEGTGANVLTF

v_gene: TRBV5-6
d_gene: NA
len: 15
j_gene: TRBJ2-7
abundance: NA
CDR3nt: TGTGCCAGCAGCTTGACCCCCCTTGGGACCTACGAGCAGTACTTC
CDR3aa: CASSLTPLGTYEQYF

v_gene: TRBV27
d_gene: TRBD2
len: 15
j_gene: TRBJ2-1
abundance: NA
CDR3nt: TGTGCCAGCAGTTTGAGCGGGGGGGCCTGGAATGAGCAGTTCTTC
CDR3aa: CASSLSGGAWNEQFF

v_gene: TRBV2
d_gene: TRBD1
len: 15
j_gene: TRBJ1-4
abundance: NA
CDR3nt: TGTGCCAGCATCCTTGGACAGGCCGGTAATGAAAAACTGTTTTTT
CDR3aa: CASILGQAGNEKLFF

v_gene: TRBV5-1
d_gene: TRBD1
len: 14
j_gene: TRBJ2-7
abundance: NA
CDR3nt: TGCGCCAGCAGCCTTGGGACAGGAGCCTACGAGCAGTACTTC
CDR3aa: CASSLGTGAYEQYF

v_gene: TRBV9
d_gene: TRBD1
len: 15
j_gene: TRBJ1-3
abundance: NA
CDR3nt: TGTGCCAGCAGCCCCCGGACAGGGGCGGGAAACACCATATATTTT
CDR3aa: CASSPRTGAGNTIYF

v_gene: TRBV28
d_gene: TRBD1
len: 14
j_gene: TRBJ2-2
abundance: once
CDR3nt: TGTGCCAGCGGGGGACAGGGTGGCACCGGGGAGCTGTTTTTT
CDR3aa: CASGGQGGTGELFF

v_gene: TRBV21-1
d_gene: NA
len: 13
j_gene: TRBJ2-5
abundance: NA
CDR3nt: TGTGCCAGCAGCACGTCCACCCGAGAGACCCAGTACTTC
CDR3aa: CASSTSTRETQYF

v_gene: TRBV7-2
d_gene: TRBD2
len: 14
j_gene: TRBJ2-1
abundance: NA
CDR3nt: TGTGCCAGCAGCTTAGCGGGGGGGATAGAGGAGCAGTTCTTC
CDR3aa: CASSLAGGIEEQFF

v_gene: TRBV30
d_gene: NA
len: 12
j_gene: TRBJ2-7
abundance: NA
CDR3nt: TGTGCCTGGAGTGTATTTCAGGGTCGGCAGTACTTC
CDR3aa: CAWSVFQGRQYF

v_gene: TRBV2
d_gene: NA
len: 15
j_gene: TRBJ1-2
abundance: NA
CDR3nt: TGTGCCAGCAGTGAACTCGCCGGCAGTAACTATGGCTACACCTTC
CDR3aa: CASSELAGSNYGYTF

v_gene: TRBV5-1
d_gene: NA
len: 14
j_gene: TRBJ2-7
abundance: NA
CDR3nt: TGCGCCAGCAGCCCCACCTCGGCCTCCGACGAGCAGTACTTC
CDR3aa: CASSPTSASDEQYF

v_gene: TRBV19
d_gene: NA
len: 15
j_gene: TRBJ1-1
abundance: NA
CDR3nt: TGTGCCAGTAGCTCTGGAAGGCTGATGAACACTGAAGCTTTCTTT
CDR3aa: CASSSGRLMNTEAFF

v_gene: TRBV11-2
d_gene: NA
len: 13
j_gene: TRBJ1-2
abundance: once
CDR3nt: TGTGCCAGCAGCTTAGGGCGCAGCTATGGCTACACCTTC
CDR3aa: CASSLGRSYGYTF

v_gene: TRBV19
d_gene: TRBD2
len: 14
j_gene: TRBJ2-1
abundance: NA
CDR3nt: TGTGCCAGTAGACTAGCGGGAGGGGGGGTTGAGCAGTTCTTC
CDR3aa: CASRLAGGGVEQFF

v_gene: TRBV28
d_gene: NA
len: 14
j_gene: TRBJ2-5
abundance: NA
CDR3nt: TGTGCCAGCAACAGCGGAGGAGGACAAGAGACCCAGTACTTC
CDR3aa: CASNSGGGQETQYF

v_gene: TRBV9
d_gene: NA
len: 13
j_gene: TRBJ2-3
abundance: NA
CDR3nt: TGTGCCAGCAGCGTAGGGGGAAGAGATACGCAGTATTTT
CDR3aa: CASSVGGRDTQYF

v_gene: TRBV5-1
d_gene: NA
len: 17
j_gene: TRBJ1-2
abundance: NA
CDR3nt: TGCGCCAGCAGCCGAGAGGGACCCTTCGGAGATAACTATGGCTACACCTTC
CDR3aa: CASSREGPFGDNYGYTF

v_gene: TRBV27
d_gene: NA
len: 15
j_gene: TRBJ1-1
abundance: once
CDR3nt: TGTGCCAGCGCGCCGCTCTTACAGGCGAACACTGAAGCTTTCTTT
CDR3aa: CASAPLLQANTEAFF

v_gene: TRBV18
d_gene: NA
len: 14
j_gene: TRBJ1-2
abundance: NA
CDR3nt: TGTGCCAGCTCAACAACGAAGAGTAATTTTGGCTACACCTTC
CDR3aa: CASSTTKSNFGYTF

v_gene: TRBV29-1
d_gene: TRBD1
len: 12
j_gene: TRBJ1-5
abundance: NA
CDR3nt: TGCAGCGTTATGACAGGGGGTAGGCCCCAGCATTTT
CDR3aa: CSVMTGGRPQHF

v_gene: TRBV7-2
d_gene: NA
len: 12
j_gene: TRBJ2-7
abundance: NA
CDR3nt: TGTGCCAGCAGCTTAGGGACCTACGAGCAGTACTTC
CDR3aa: CASSLGTYEQYF

v_gene: TRBV9
d_gene: NA
len: 15
j_gene: TRBJ2-7
abundance: NA
CDR3nt: TGTGCCAGCAGCGTGGGTGCTGGCAGCCCCTACGAGCAGTACTTC
CDR3aa: CASSVGAGSPYEQYF

v_gene: TRBV9
d_gene: TRBD2
len: 16
j_gene: TRBJ2-1
abundance: NA
CDR3nt: TGTGCCAGCAGCCAGTGGGGGGCTAGCGGGGGCGATGAGCAGTTCTTC
CDR3aa: CASSQWGASGGDEQFF

v_gene: TRBV6-5
d_gene: NA
len: 15
j_gene: TRBJ2-3
abundance: NA
CDR3nt: TGTGCCAGCAGTATGAACTGGGGGGCAGCCGATACGCAGTATTTT
CDR3aa: CASSMNWGAADTQYF

v_gene: TRBV6-1
d_gene: NA
len: 17
j_gene: TRBJ1-5
abundance: NA
CDR3nt: TGTGCCAGCAGTGAATGGCTGCAGGGTGCAAGCAATCAGCCCCAGCATTTT
CDR3aa: CASSEWLQGASNQPQHF

v_gene: TRBV5-1
d_gene: TRBD2
len: 17
j_gene: TRBJ2-1
abundance: NA
CDR3nt: TGCGCCAGCACCCCGGGCGGGACTAGCGGGTCCTACAATGAGCAGTTCTTC
CDR3aa: CASTPGGTSGSYNEQFF

v_gene: TRBV4-1
d_gene: TRBD2
len: 16
j_gene: TRBJ2-4
abundance: NA
CDR3nt: TGCGCCAGCAGCCAGCTAGCGGGGGTAGCCAAAAACATTCAGTACTTC
CDR3aa: CASSQLAGVAKNIQYF

v_gene: TRBV27
d_gene: NA
len: 15
j_gene: TRBJ2-2
abundance: NA
CDR3nt: TGTGCCAGCTCATGGGACCGCCCGAACACCGGGGAGCTGTTTTTT
CDR3aa: CASSWDRPNTGELFF

v_gene: TRBV20-1
d_gene: NA
len: 11
j_gene: TRBJ1-2
abundance: NA
CDR3nt: TGCAGGGCAGAGCGTGAGGTGGGCTACACCTTC
CDR3aa: CRAEREVGYTF

v_gene: TRBV2
d_gene: NA
len: 13
j_gene: TRBJ2-7
abundance: NA
CDR3nt: TGTGCCAGCAAACTAACCCTCTCCTACGAGCAGTACTTC
CDR3aa: CASKLTLSYEQYF

v_gene: TRBV7-2
d_gene: NA
len: 14
j_gene: TRBJ2-7
abundance: NA
CDR3nt: TGTGCCAGCAGCTTCACTCGGGATAACTACGAGCAGTACTTC
CDR3aa: CASSFTRDNYEQYF

v_gene: TRBV4-1
d_gene: NA
len: 12
j_gene: TRBJ1-1
abundance: NA
CDR3nt: TGCGCCAGCAGCCATCCGAACACTGAAGCTTTCTTT
CDR3aa: CASSHPNTEAFF

v_gene: TRBV14
d_gene: NA
len: 13
j_gene: TRBJ2-7
abundance: NA
CDR3nt: TGTGCCAGCAGCCAAGGACAAGGGGACGAGCAGTACTTC
CDR3aa: CASSQGQGDEQYF

v_gene: TRBV27
d_gene: NA
len: 14
j_gene: TRBJ2-5
abundance: NA
CDR3nt: TGTGCCAGCAGTCTAAACCCCTCTGCAGAGACCCAGTACTTC
CDR3aa: CASSLNPSAETQYF

v_gene: TRBV15
d_gene: TRBD2
len: 16
j_gene: TRBJ2-1
abundance: NA
CDR3nt: TGTGCCACCAGCTCAGACAGCGGGGGCCCCTACAATGAGCAGTTCTTC
CDR3aa: CATSSDSGGPYNEQFF

v_gene: TRBV10-2
d_gene: TRBD2
len: 17
j_gene: TRBJ2-3
abundance: NA
CDR3nt: TGCGCCAGCAGTGATGGTTGGCGGGAGCGAGGAACAGATACGCAGTATTTT
CDR3aa: CASSDGWRERGTDTQYF

v_gene: TRBV28
d_gene: NA
len: 15
j_gene: TRBJ1-2
abundance: NA
CDR3nt: TGTGCCAGCAGTTTAAACCCCAGCGAGGTCTATGGCTACACCTTC
CDR3aa: CASSLNPSEVYGYTF

v_gene: TRBV30
d_gene: NA
len: 13
j_gene: TRBJ2-5
abundance: NA
CDR3nt: TGTGCCTGGAGGGGCAGCCACCAAGAGACCCAGTACTTC
CDR3aa: CAWRGSHQETQYF

v_gene: TRBV12-2
d_gene: NA
len: 14
j_gene: TRBJ2-7
abundance: NA
CDR3nt: TGTGCAAGTCGCTCACGACAGGGGGCATACGAGCAGTACTTC
CDR3aa: CASRSRQGAYEQYF

v_gene: TRBV7-8
d_gene: NA
len: 16
j_gene: TRBJ2-5
abundance: NA
CDR3nt: TGTGCCAGCAGCCCTTCAACCGGGACAACCGAAGAGACCCAGTACTTC
CDR3aa: CASSPSTGTTEETQYF

v_gene: TRBV6-6
d_gene: NA
len: 16
j_gene: TRBJ2-3
abundance: NA
CDR3nt: TGTGCCAGCAGTTACTCCCGGGCCAGTAGCACAGATACGCAGTATTTT
CDR3aa: CASSYSRASSTDTQYF

v_gene: TRBV19
d_gene: TRBD1
len: 12
j_gene: TRBJ1-1
abundance: NA
CDR3nt: TGTGCCAGTAGTCAACAGGGGGTTGAAGCTTTCTTT
CDR3aa: CASSQQGVEAFF

v_gene: TRBV11-2
d_gene: NA
len: 14
j_gene: TRBJ1-1
abundance: NA
CDR3nt: TGTGCCAGCAGCTTGTGGGGTGAGAGGTCTGAAGCTTTCTTT
CDR3aa: CASSLWGERSEAFF

v_gene: TRBV29-1
d_gene: NA
len: 13
j_gene: TRBJ1-1
abundance: NA
CDR3nt: TGCAGCGTTGCGGGCAGGCCGAACACTGAAGCTTTCTTT
CDR3aa: CSVAGRPNTEAFF

v_gene: TRBV4-1
d_gene: NA
len: 15
j_gene: TRBJ1-2
abundance: NA
CDR3nt: TGCGCCAGCAGCCAAGAAGCCGGGCGTGGAGATGGCTACACCTTC
CDR3aa: CASSQEAGRGDGYTF

v_gene: TRBV19
d_gene: NA
len: 14
j_gene: TRBJ2-3
abundance: NA
CDR3nt: TGTGCCAGTAGTACACCCGGGCTGGCAGATACGCAGTATTTT
CDR3aa: CASSTPGLADTQYF

v_gene: TRBV4-3
d_gene: NA
len: 15
j_gene: TRBJ2-3
abundance: NA
CDR3nt: TGCGCCAGCAGCCAGGATCTAGCGAGCACAGATACGCAGTATTTT
CDR3aa: CASSQDLASTDTQYF